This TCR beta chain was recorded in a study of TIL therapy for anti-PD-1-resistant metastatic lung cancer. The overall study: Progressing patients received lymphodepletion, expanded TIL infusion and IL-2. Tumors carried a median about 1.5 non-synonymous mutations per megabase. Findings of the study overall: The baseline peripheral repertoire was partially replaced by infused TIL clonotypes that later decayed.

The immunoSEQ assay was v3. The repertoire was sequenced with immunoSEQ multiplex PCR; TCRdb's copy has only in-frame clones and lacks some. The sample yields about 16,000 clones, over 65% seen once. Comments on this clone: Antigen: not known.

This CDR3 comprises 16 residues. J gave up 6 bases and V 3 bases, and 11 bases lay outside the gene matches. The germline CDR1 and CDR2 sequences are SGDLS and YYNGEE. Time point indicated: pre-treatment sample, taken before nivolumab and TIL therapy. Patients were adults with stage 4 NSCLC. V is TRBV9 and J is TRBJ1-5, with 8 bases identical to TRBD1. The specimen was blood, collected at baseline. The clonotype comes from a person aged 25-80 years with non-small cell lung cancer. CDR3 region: CASSEGQAELGQPQHF. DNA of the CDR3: TGTGCCAGCAGCGAGGGACAGGCCGAATTAGGTCAGCCCCAGCATTTT.